This T cell receptor beta chain was recovered during a study of T cell responses to AZD1222 COVID-19 vaccine. The protocol was immunoSEQ multiplex PCR, while the TCRdb copy is restricted to in-frame clones and leaves out a portion. The sample contains about 160,000 clones, over 75% of which appear only once. This CDR3 contains 15 residues. V gave up 2 bases and J gave up 5 bases, with 15 bases separating them. The germline V gene has CDR1 SGHTA and CDR2 FQGNSA. The receptor comes from an adult in good health. The gene calls are TRBV7-2 and TRBJ2-5, with D perhaps TRBD2 (6 bases). This sample comprised peripheral blood, obtained on day 0 of AZD1222 vaccination. CDR3 sequence (DNA): TGTGCCAGCAGCTTAACAAACCCAGGAGGGGAGACCCAGTACTTC. Translating it yields CASSLTNPGGETQYF.